These 12 T cell receptor beta chains were sequenced from one sample in a study of T cell responses to AZD1222 COVID-19 vaccine. Some clones are missing from TCRdb's copy, which holds only in-frame ones; the method was immunoSEQ multiplex PCR. The repertoire holds about 120,000 clones, around 89% seen once, with roughly 6.9% in the top ten. This material consisted of peripheral blood, taken 28 days after the second AZD1222 dose. These receptors were collected from an adult who received the AZD1222 COVID-19 vaccine.

V is TRBV5-1 and J is TRBJ1-2; TRBD1 matches at 7 bases. With 2 bases clipped from V and 3 bases from J, the junction kept 1 base outside the gene matches. The V gene's germline CDR1 is SGHRS and CDR2 YFSETQ. The CDR3 extends over 13 amino acids. As DNA, the CDR3 is TGCGCCAGCAGCTTAGGGACAGACTATGGCTACACCTTC. Protein: CASSLGTDYGYTF.

The chain employs TRBV19 and TRBJ2-1; 8 positions match TRBD1. The germline CDR1 and CDR2 sequences are LNHDA and SQIVND (reference sequence). The trim removed 5 bases at V and 8 bases at J, leaving 5 bases unmatched. The CDR3 extends over 13 amino acids. CDR3 region: CASSGGQGHEQFF. As DNA, the CDR3 is TGTGCCAGTAGTGGCGGACAGGGCCATGAGCAGTTCTTC.

J is TRBJ2-7 and V is TRBV6-5; 9 positions agree with TRBD1. Germline V CDR1 and CDR2: MNHEY, SVGAGI. The trim removed 10 bases at V and 6 bases at J, leaving 13 bases unmatched. The length of the CDR3 is 14 residues. The CDR3 protein is CATTVGTGGVEQYF. CDR3 in DNA: TGTGCCACCACAGTCGGCACAGGGGGCGTCGAGCAGTACTTC.

The chain joins TRBV19 to TRBJ2-5, with a tentative D call TRBD2 (5 bases). Trimming removed 9 bases at V and 1 base at J, with 15 bases between. The CDR3 covers 14 residues. From germline, CDR1 is LNHDA and CDR2 SQIVND (reference sequence). CDR3 sequence (DNA): TGTGCCAGCCATTCGGGGTTGCTCCAAGAGACCCAGTACTTC. It is translated as CASHSGLLQETQYF.

The J gene is TRBJ1-2, the V gene TRBV7-2; D not certain. This CDR3 has 14 amino acids. Germline CDR1 SGHTA, CDR2 FQGNSA. Deletions cut 2 bases from V and 1 base from J, with 8 bases between. The CDR3 nucleotides are TGTGCCAGCAGCTTAATGTCGGGTAACTATGGCTACACCTTC. It encodes CASSLMSGNYGYTF.

The rearrangement uses TRBV11-3 and TRBJ1-2; unclear D gene. The germline V gene encodes CDR1 SGHNT and CDR2 YENEEA. The CDR3 has 15 amino acids. The V gene lost 5 bases and the J gene lost 4 bases, with 17 bases spanning the gap. CDR3 loop: CASSVGRTGSYGYTF. The CDR3 bases are TGTGCCAGCAGCGTGGGCCGGACGGGGAGCTATGGCTACACCTTC.

The V call is TRBV3-1 (or the pseudogene TRBV3-2), the J call TRBJ2-2; D remains ambiguous. CDR1 is LGHDT, CDR2 YNNKEL, per germline (reference sequence). V lost 4 bases to trimming and J lost 4 bases, with 4 bases between them. There are 12 residues in the CDR3. The CDR3: CASSLGTGELFF. The CDR3 coding sequence is TGTGCCAGCAGCCTCGGCACCGGGGAGCTGTTTTTT.

This chain links TRBV11-2 with TRBJ2-7; a possible D gene is TRBD1 (6 bases). V was shortened by 5 bases and J by 5 bases, with 16 bases between the two germline ends. This CDR3 comprises 14 residues. Germline V gene lookup returns CDR1 SGHAT and CDR2 FQNNGV. CDR3 region: CASSTRTVYHEQYF. The CDR3 nucleotides are TGTGCCAGCAGCACCCGGACAGTTTACCACGAGCAGTACTTC.

The chain links TRBV6-5 to TRBJ1-5, with D possibly TRBD1 on 5 matching bases. There are 15 residues in the CDR3. Germline V gene data show CDR1 as MNHEY and CDR2 as SVGAGI. V gave up 8 bases and J gave up 0 bases, with 14 bases separating them. CDR3 residues: CASATEPHSNQPQHF. In DNA form, the CDR3 reads TGTGCCAGCGCGACAGAGCCCCATAGCAATCAGCCCCAGCATTTT.

CDR3 DNA sequence: TGTGCCAGCAGCTTAGGGGGCGGGGCGGAGACCCAGTACTTC. It translates to CASSLGGGAETQYF. V gene TRBV7-3 combines with J gene TRBJ2-5, with D perhaps matching TRBD1 or TRBD2 (6 bases each). The CDR3 length is 14 residues. With 2 bases removed from V and 5 bases from J, the gap between germline ends came to 12 bases. The germline CDR1 and CDR2 sequences are SGHTA and FQGTGA.

V and J are TRBV30 and TRBJ2-7, with unresolved D. Germline-derived CDR1 and CDR2 are GTSNPN and SVGIG (reference sequence). V was shortened by 2 bases and J by 2 bases, with 10 bases between the two germline ends. CDR3 size: 13 residues. This CDR3 is CAWSLSGAYEQYF. In nucleotides, the CDR3 is TGTGCCTGGAGTCTGTCAGGTGCCTACGAGCAGTACTTC.

The V and J genes are TRBV19 and TRBJ1-3; D might be TRBD1 (6 bases). CDR3 length equals 17 residues. CDR1 and CDR2 (germline): LNHDA, SQIVND (reference sequence). Trimming removed 5 bases from V and 0 bases from J, with 17 bases in between. CDR3 region: CASSYYRGRSSGNTIYF. DNA of the CDR3: TGTGCCAGTAGTTACTATCGGGGGCGCTCCTCTGGAAACACCATATATTTT.